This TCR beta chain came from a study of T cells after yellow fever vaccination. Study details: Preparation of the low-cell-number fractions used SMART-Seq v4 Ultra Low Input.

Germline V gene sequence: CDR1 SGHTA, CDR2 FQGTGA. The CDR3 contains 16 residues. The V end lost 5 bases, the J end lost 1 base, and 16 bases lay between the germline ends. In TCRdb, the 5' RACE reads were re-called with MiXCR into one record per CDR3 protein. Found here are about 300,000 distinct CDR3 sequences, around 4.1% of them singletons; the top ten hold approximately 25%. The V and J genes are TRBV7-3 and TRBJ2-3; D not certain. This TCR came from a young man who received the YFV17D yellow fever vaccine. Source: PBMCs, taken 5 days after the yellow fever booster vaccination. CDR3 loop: CASSLGSGWGTDTQYF. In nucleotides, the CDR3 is TGTGCCAGCAGCCTCGGCTCGGGTTGGGGCACAGATACGCAGTATTTT.